The 20 T cell receptor beta chains below all came from one sample that was sequenced in a study of Ad26.COV2.S vaccination and SARS-CoV-2 variants. The treatment denotes: about 20 received Ad26.COV2.S at low or high dose, single or two shots; roughly five received placebo; per-sample allocation not given. Specimen acquisition occurred on day 63 following the initial vaccine or placebo injection. Repertoires were generated with immunoSEQ multiplex PCR, while TCRdb's copy carries only in-frame clones and drops some. The sample yields fewer than 800,000 clones, 70% to 90% seen once. This sample comprised peripheral blood, obtained in a trial of Ad26.COV2.S vaccine versus placebo. All receptors derive from a person between 18 and 60 years old who received the Ad26.COV2.S COVID-19 vaccine or a placebo.

The V call is TRBV30, the J call TRBJ1-2, with D unresolved. Trimming pared 4 bases from V and 2 bases from J, leaving 11 bases between. Per germline, CDR1 GTSNPN and CDR2 SVGIG (reference sequence). This CDR3 is 13 amino acids long. The CDR3 loop reads CAWTTGRNYGYTF. CDR3 nucleotides: TGTGCCTGGACCACTGGTCGAAACTATGGCTACACCTTC.

The chain combines TRBV5-5 with TRBJ2-7, with 9 bases aligning to TRBD1. Germline trimming cut 0 bases from V and 4 bases from J; bases unmatched to any gene: 8. Germline CDR1 is SGHKS and CDR2 is YYEKEE (reference sequence). This CDR3 is built from 16 residues. CDR3 amino acids: CASSLDPGTGWYEQYF. In nucleotides, the CDR3 is TGTGCCAGCAGCTTGGACCCCGGGACAGGGTGGTACGAGCAGTACTTC.

This clone was recorded once. This chain connects TRBV7-9 to TRBJ1-2; D might be TRBD1 (6 bases). The CDR3 runs to 17 residues. V shed 5 bases and J shed 5 bases, with 24 bases lying between them. Germline CDR1 SEHNR, CDR2 FQNEAQ (reference sequence). The CDR3 spells CASSLDSAIRIKYGYTF. The CDR3 DNA sequence: TGTGCCAGCAGCCTGGACAGTGCAATAAGGATTAAGTATGGCTACACCTTC. The whole variable domain, filled in from reference TRBV7-9 and TRBJ1-2, reads DTGVSQNPRHKITKRGQNVTFRCDPISEHNRLYWYRQTLGQGPEFLTYFQNEAQLEKSRLLSDRFSAERPKGSFSTLEIQRTEQGDSAMYLCASSLDSAIRIKYGYTFGSGTRLTVV.

This clone was seen a single time. The gene calls are TRBV11-2 and TRBJ2-7; D gene unclear. This CDR3 region has 11 residues. Germline CDR1 reads SGHAT; CDR2 reads FQNNGV. V was shortened by 4 bases and J by 7 bases, with 8 bases between the two germline ends. The CDR3 sequence is CASSSQGEQYF. In DNA form, the CDR3 reads TGTGCCAGCAGCTCCCAAGGGGAGCAGTACTTC.

The V and J genes are TRBV5-6 and TRBJ1-2; no reliable D call. Germline V gene sequence: CDR1 SGHDT, CDR2 YYEEEE. The CDR3 loop spans 14 amino acids. V was shortened by 4 bases and J by 0 bases, with 10 bases between the two germline ends. Here the CDR3 DNA reads TGTGCCAGCAGCCCGGGAGGAGCTAACTATGGCTACACCTTC. It codes for CASSPGGANYGYTF. Supplemented by reference TRBV5-6 and TRBJ1-2, the full variable domain reads DAGVTQSPTHLIKTRGQQVTLRCSPKSGHDTVSWYQQALGQGPQFIFQYYEEEERQRGNFPDRFSGHQFPNYSSELNVNALLLGDSALYLCASSPGGANYGYTFGSGTRLTVV.

The rearrangement links TRBV7-2 to TRBJ1-2; D is undetermined. The V and J ends lost 6 bases and 1 base respectively, with 9 bases between them. CDR3 length equals 13 residues. CDR1 is SGHTA and CDR2 is FQGNSA in the germline V gene. CDR3 coding DNA: TGTGCCAGCAGTCAGGAACTTAACTATGGCTACACCTTC. It specifies CASSQELNYGYTF.

This clone was picked up one time. The chain combines TRBV6-2 or TRBV6-3 with TRBJ2-6, with D tentatively TRBD1 or TRBD2 (5 bases each). The CDR3 length is 15 residues. The germline V gene has CDR1 MNHEY and CDR2 SVGEGT. V lost 3 bases to trimming and J lost 4 bases, with 10 bases between them. The CDR3 bases are TGTGCCAGCAGTTATCGGGGCGCGGGGGCCAACGTCCTGACTTTC. Translation: CASSYRGAGANVLTF.

This clone was found once. V is TRBV10-2 and J is TRBJ2-3, with TRBD1 matching 7 bases. V dropped 11 bases and J dropped 2; count of bases not matched to a gene: 10. The germline V gene has CDR1 WSHSY and CDR2 SAAADI. This CDR3 contains 14 residues. This CDR3 is CAALRDRTTDTQYF. The CDR3 bases are TGCGCCGCCCTCCGGGACAGAACCACAGATACGCAGTATTTT.

This clone was seen only a few times. The chain employs TRBV2 and TRBJ1-2; 7 positions agree with TRBD1. Germline V gene sequence: CDR1 SNHLY, CDR2 FYNNEI. With V trimmed by 6 bases and J by 4 bases, 8 bases remained unmatched. The length of the CDR3 is 14 residues. CDR3 sequence: CASSARQGAYGYTF. CDR3 nucleotide sequence: TGTGCCAGCAGCGCCAGACAGGGAGCCTATGGCTACACCTTC.

The rearrangement links TRBV6-6 to TRBJ2-2; 7 bases align to TRBD1. Germline lookup yields CDR1 MNHNY and CDR2 SVGAGI (reference sequence). The trim removed 6 bases at V and 0 bases at J, leaving 7 bases unmatched. The CDR3 spans 16 residues. The CDR3 nucleotides are TGTGCCAGCAGCAACAGACAGGGCGCGAACACCGGGGAGCTGTTTTTT. As protein: CASSNRQGANTGELFF.

This chain links TRBV5-6 with TRBJ2-1, with 10 bases fitting TRBD1. The CDR3 length is 15 residues. The V segment lost 4 bases and the J segment 7 bases; nucleotides outside the gene matches: 8. Per germline, CDR1 SGHDT and CDR2 YYEEEE. The CDR3 spells CASSGRDRGRNEQFF. The DNA of the CDR3 is TGTGCCAGCAGCGGACGGGACAGGGGAAGGAATGAGCAGTTCTTC. Looking up the rest from reference TRBV5-6 and TRBJ2-1 gives the full variable domain: DAGVTQSPTHLIKTRGQQVTLRCSPKSGHDTVSWYQQALGQGPQFIFQYYEEEERQRGNFPDRFSGHQFPNYSSELNVNALLLGDSALYLCASSGRDRGRNEQFFGPGTRLTVL.

This chain joins TRBV30 and TRBJ1-6; no firm D call. Germline-derived CDR1 and CDR2 are GTSNPN and SVGIG (reference sequence). V shed 5 bases and J shed 5 bases, with 16 bases lying between them. The CDR3 totals 15 residues. CDR3 sequence (DNA): TGTGCCTGGGACGACGGGGTTCTACATAATTCACCCCTCCACTTT. This gives the protein CAWDDGVLHNSPLHF.

This chain connects TRBV6-5 to TRBJ1-5, with TRBD1 identical over 9 bases. The germline CDR1 and CDR2 sequences are MNHEY and SVGAGI. This CDR3 has 15 residues. The V segment lost 10 bases and the J segment 1 base; nucleotides outside the gene matches: 8. CDR3 in amino acids: CAMGDRVGSNQPQHF. DNA of the CDR3: TGTGCCATGGGGGACAGGGTAGGAAGCAATCAGCCCCAGCATTTT.

This chain joins TRBV7-2 and TRBJ1-2; 9 bases agree with TRBD1. The CDR3 runs 15 residues. The V and J ends lost 4 bases and 1 base, in that order; junction bases with no gene match: 4. The germline V gene encodes CDR1 SGHTA and CDR2 FQGNSA. The CDR3 nucleotides are TGTGCCAGCAGCTCCAGGGACAGGGATAACTATGGCTACACCTTC. Residues: CASSSRDRDNYGYTF.

The chain carries TRBV27 and TRBJ2-7; 10 bases align to TRBD2. This CDR3 spans 15 amino acids. V gave up 6 bases and J gave up 3 bases; unmatched junction bases: 8. Germline CDR1 MNHEY, CDR2 SMNVEV (reference sequence). The CDR3 protein is CASRHSGGSGYEQYF. For the CDR3, the DNA is TGTGCCAGCAGACATAGCGGGGGGTCTGGCTACGAGCAGTACTTC.

This clone was found a few times. The chain employs TRBV11-1 and TRBJ1-1, with a tentative D call TRBD1 (5 bases). V was trimmed by 3 bases and J by 2 bases, leaving 10 bases between them. The CDR3 has 14 amino acids. Germline V CDR1 and CDR2: SGHAT, FQDESV (reference sequence). CDR3 sequence: CASSFNRFNTEAFF. The CDR3, as DNA: TGTGCCAGCAGCTTCAACAGGTTCAACACTGAAGCTTTCTTT.

This chain connects TRBV6-2 or TRBV6-3 to TRBJ1-6, with D possibly TRBD1 on 5 matching bases. CDR3 size: 14 residues. V lost 3 bases, J lost 10 bases, and 13 bases lay in between. Germline values: CDR1 MNHEY, CDR2 SVGEGT. The CDR3 protein is CASSYGDGDSPLHF. The CDR3 bases are TGTGCCAGCAGTTATGGTGACGGGGACTCACCCCTCCACTTT.

V and J are TRBV29-1 and TRBJ2-1, with 9 bases fitting TRBD2. The CDR3 sequence is 15 residues long. The germline CDR1 and CDR2 sequences are SQVTM and ANQGSEA. V shed 6 bases, J shed 2 bases, and the junction held 8 bases outside the gene matches. Here the CDR3 DNA reads TGCAGCGTGTTAGCGGGAGTATCACCCTACAATGAGCAGTTCTTC. This gives the protein CSVLAGVSPYNEQFF.

V and J are TRBV7-9 and TRBJ2-1; D might be TRBD1 (5 bases). V was pared by 0 bases and J by 10 bases, with 13 bases between. This CDR3 is built from 14 residues. Germline V CDR1 and CDR2: SEHNR, FQNEAQ (reference sequence). Here the CDR3 DNA reads TGTGCCAGCAGCTTAGCGGAAGGGGAAGGGGAGCAGTTCTTC. It is translated as CASSLAEGEGEQFF.

This clone was picked up a small number of times. The genes are TRBV5-4 and TRBJ1-1, with unresolved D. V shed 0 bases and J shed 7 bases, with 7 bases lying between them. The CDR3 length is 12 residues. The V gene's germline CDR1 is SGHNT and CDR2 YYREEE (reference sequence). CDR3 in DNA: TGTGCCAGCAGCTTGGCAGGATATGAAGCTTTCTTT. Translation gives CASSLAGYEAFF. Drawing the rest from reference TRBV5-4 and TRBJ1-1, the complete variable domain is ETGVTQSPTHLIKTRGQQVTLRCSSQSGHNTVSWYQQALGQGPQFIFQYYREEENGRGNFPPRFSGLQFPNYSSELNVNALELDDSALYLCASSLAGYEAFFGQGTRLTVV.